This T cell receptor beta chain was found in a study of early T cells in non-severe SARS-CoV-2 infection (dated by TCRdb to about 2021). Turning to the overall study: Bulk RNA from unsorted whole blood was used for TCR sequencing, so alpha and beta chains could not be paired. Here is what the overall study found, with its caveats: VDJdb matching was skewed toward anti-spike CD8 responses and likely underestimated virus-specific expansions, missing private and CD4 specificities.

Library construction relied on 5' RACE. TCRdb records NextSeq 500 as the sequencer. In the TCR library protocol, unique molecular identifiers were attached to individual cDNA molecules to correct for PCR bias and sequencing error. Both TCR alpha and beta chains were sequenced, and tight co-correlation was observed between alpha and beta sequence abundances in each sample. On the authors' methods: V gene, J gene and CDR3 annotation of TCR sequences was performed with Decombinator V4. Expanded TCRs were defined as changing significantly between any two time points under a Poisson model with p below 0.0001. TCR abundances were normalised to the total number of TCRs sequenced per sample and expressed as counts per million. VDJdb, accessed 1 November 2021, was searched for CMV, EBV and SARS-CoV-2 annotated TCRs, excluding TCRs annotated for multiple antigens. Through fastp at Q25 and MiXCR, TCRdb rebuilt clones from the public reads, retaining in-frame beta chains. Each CDR3 protein appears once, grouped with its most common genes and DNA. The authors' filters were not applied to this entry. The sample table records over 100,000 distinct CDR3 sequences; over 10% of these occur just once. Over 5% of the sample is taken by the ten largest.

Set within a cohort of healthcare workers in London, UK, this nested case-control study involved weekly PCR testing of nasopharyngeal swabs along with blood sampling. Healthcare workers were enrolled in the week of the UK lockdown, from 23 to 31 March 2020, and were followed every week for up to roughly 15 weeks. As to this clonotype: No cognate antigen has been identified for it. Base qualities were left out, and no much larger clone turns up one base away.

Sequenced sample: whole blood. The source of this sequence is an adult who was a healthcare worker with PCR-confirmed SARS-CoV-2 infection or an uninfected control (not recorded which).

DNA sequence: TGTGCCAGCTCCGGGACTAGCGGGAGTAAGACCCAGTACTTC. It encodes CASSGTSGSKTQYF. The V gene is TRBV18 and the J gene is TRBJ2-5, with 14 bases matching TRBD2. Based on the germline V gene, the CDR1 and CDR2 sequences are KGHSH and LQKENI. The CDR3 covers 14 residues, taking in both the cysteine and the phenylalanine. CDR3 DNA only is kept here, 42 bases in frame from base 1. V is trimmed back by 6 bases and J by 6 bases, and the junction contains 3 bases that no gene match accounts for.